This record looks at one TCR beta chain sequence and its context. This sample is drawn from a study of blood T cell dynamics during melanoma immunotherapy. Study as a whole: Standard first-line treatment here was pembrolizumab or nivolumab plus ipilimumab in metastatic melanoma.

Looked up from germline, CDR1 is MNHEY and CDR2 is SMNVEV (reference sequence). Trimming shortened V by 7 bases and J by 6 bases, and 16 bases separated the two germline ends. This CDR3 is 14 amino acids long. As for time point: week 3, after first cycle of checkpoint inhibitor. Prior systemic cancer therapy, immunosuppressant use and other active malignancies excluded patients. DNA loading was fixed at roughly 0.35 ug for all bulk PBMC samples. The assay was immunoSEQ multiplex PCR, and TCRdb's table has in-frame clones only and misses some. The sample records 13,000 to 15,000 clones, 75% to 90% being singletons.

The receptor comes from a human donor with melanoma. Sequenced here: blood, sampled from a patient treated with checkpoint blockade. The genes are TRBV27 and TRBJ1-5, with D tentatively TRBD1 (5 bases). The CDR3 loop reads CASTPRGGSQPQHF. In nucleotides, the CDR3 is TGTGCCAGCACCCCGCGGGGGGGTAGTCAGCCCCAGCATTTT.